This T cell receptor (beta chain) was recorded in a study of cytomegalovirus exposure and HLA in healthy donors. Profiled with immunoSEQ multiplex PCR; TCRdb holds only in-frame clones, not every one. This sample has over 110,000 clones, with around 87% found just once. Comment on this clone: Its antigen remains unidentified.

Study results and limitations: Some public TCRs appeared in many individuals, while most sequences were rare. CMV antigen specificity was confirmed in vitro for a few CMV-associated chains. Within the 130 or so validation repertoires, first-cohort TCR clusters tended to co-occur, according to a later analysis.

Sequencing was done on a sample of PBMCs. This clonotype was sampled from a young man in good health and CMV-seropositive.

The DNA for the CDR3 is TGTGCCAGCAGCCCGAGGTCGGGGGGCGGGAGGCGTGGGGGTGAGCAGTTCTTC. Translated: CASSPRSGGGRRGGEQFF. The chain employs TRBV11-2 and TRBJ2-1, with TRBD2 matching over 8 bases. From germline, CDR1 is SGHAT and CDR2 FQNNGV. V shed 5 bases and J 9 bases; nucleotides not matched to a gene: 21. The length of the CDR3 is 18 residues.